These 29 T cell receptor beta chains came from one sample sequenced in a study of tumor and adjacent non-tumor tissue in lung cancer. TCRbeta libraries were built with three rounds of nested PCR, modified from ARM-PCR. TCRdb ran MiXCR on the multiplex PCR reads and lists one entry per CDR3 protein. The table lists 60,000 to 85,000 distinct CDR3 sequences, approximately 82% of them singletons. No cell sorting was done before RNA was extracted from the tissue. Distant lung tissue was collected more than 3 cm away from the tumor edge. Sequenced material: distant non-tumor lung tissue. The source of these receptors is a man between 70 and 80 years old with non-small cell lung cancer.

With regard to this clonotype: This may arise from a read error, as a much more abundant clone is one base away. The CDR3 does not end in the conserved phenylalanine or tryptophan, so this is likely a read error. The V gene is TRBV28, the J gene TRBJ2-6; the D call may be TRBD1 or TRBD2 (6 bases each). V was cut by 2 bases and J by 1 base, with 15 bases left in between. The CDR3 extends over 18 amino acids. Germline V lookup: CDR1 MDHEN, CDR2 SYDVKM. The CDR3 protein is CASSLPEGGFSGANVLTC. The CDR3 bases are TGTGCCAGCAGTTTACCCGAGGGGGGATTTTCTGGGGCCAACGTCCTGACTTGC.

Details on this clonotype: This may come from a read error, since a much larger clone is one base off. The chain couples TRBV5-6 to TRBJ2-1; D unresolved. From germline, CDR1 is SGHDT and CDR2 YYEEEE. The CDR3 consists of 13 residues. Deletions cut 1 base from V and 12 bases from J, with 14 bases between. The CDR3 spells CASSLPSLDGQFF. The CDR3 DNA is TGTGCCAGCAGCTTGCCCTCTTTGGATGGGCAGTTCTTC.

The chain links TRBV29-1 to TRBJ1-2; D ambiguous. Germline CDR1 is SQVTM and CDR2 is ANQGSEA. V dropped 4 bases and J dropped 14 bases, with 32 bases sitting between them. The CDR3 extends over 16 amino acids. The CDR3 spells CSVVPYQSSGEDGCTF. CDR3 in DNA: TGCAGCGTTGTCCCCTATCAATCATCGGGAGAAGATGGCTGTACCTTC. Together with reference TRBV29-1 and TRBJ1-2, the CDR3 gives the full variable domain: SAVISQKPSRDICQRGTSLTIQCQVDSQVTMMFWYRQQPGQSLTLIATANQGSEATYESGFVIDKFPISRPNLTFSTLTVSNMSPEDSSIYLCSVVPYQSSGEDGCTFGSGTRLTVV.

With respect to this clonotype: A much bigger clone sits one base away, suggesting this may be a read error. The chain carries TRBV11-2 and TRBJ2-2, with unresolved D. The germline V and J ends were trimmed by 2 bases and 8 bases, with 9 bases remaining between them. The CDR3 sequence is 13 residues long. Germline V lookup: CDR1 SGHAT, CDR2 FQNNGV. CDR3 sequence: CASSLHCRGELFF. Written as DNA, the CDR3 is TGTGCCAGCAGCTTACATTGTCGAGGGGAGCTGTTTTTT.

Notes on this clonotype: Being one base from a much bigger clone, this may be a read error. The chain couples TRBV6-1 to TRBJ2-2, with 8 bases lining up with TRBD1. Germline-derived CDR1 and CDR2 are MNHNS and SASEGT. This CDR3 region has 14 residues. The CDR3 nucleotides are TGTACCAGCGACAGGACAGGGAGTGGCGGGGAGCTGTTTTTT. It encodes CTSDRTGSGGELFF.

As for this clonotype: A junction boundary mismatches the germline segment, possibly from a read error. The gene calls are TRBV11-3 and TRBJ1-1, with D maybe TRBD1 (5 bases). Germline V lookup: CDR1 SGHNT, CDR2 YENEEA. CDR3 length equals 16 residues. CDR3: CASNYRGRTLNTEAFF. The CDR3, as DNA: TGTGCCAGCAACTACCGGGGCAGAACCCTGAACACTGAAGCCTTCTTT. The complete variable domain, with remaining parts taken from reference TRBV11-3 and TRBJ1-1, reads EAGVVQSPRYKIIEKKQPVAFWCNPISGHNTLYWYLQNLGQGPELLIRYENEEAVDDSQLPKDRFSAERLKGVDSTLKIQPAELGDSAVYLCASNYRGRTLNTEAFFGQGTRLTVV.

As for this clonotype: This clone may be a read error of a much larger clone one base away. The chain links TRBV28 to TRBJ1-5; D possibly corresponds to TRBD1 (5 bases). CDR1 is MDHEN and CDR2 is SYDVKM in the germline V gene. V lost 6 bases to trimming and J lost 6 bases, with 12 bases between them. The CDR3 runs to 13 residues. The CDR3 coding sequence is TGTGCCAGCAGACGACAGAGCCCTCAGCCCCAGCATTTT. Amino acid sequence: CASRRQSPQPQHF.

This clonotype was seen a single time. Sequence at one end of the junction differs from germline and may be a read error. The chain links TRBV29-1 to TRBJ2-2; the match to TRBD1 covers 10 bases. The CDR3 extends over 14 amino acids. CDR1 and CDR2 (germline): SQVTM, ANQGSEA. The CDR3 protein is CSVGDRGYTGELLF. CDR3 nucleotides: TGCAGTGTGGGGGACAGGGGATACACCGGGGAGCTGTTGTTT.

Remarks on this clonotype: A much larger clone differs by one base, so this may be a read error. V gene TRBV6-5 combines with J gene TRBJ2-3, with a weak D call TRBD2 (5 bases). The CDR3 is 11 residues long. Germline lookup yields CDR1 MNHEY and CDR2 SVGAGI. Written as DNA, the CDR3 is TGTGCCATCAGTTACTCGGGAACGCAGTATTTT. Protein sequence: CAISYSGTQYF.

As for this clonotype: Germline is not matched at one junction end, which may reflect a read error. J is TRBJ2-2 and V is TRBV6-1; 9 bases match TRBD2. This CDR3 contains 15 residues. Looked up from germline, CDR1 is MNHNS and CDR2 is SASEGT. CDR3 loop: CDSSEFSGRTGEMFF. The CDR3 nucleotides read TGTGACAGCAGCGAATTTAGCGGGAGAACCGGGGAGATGTTTTTT.

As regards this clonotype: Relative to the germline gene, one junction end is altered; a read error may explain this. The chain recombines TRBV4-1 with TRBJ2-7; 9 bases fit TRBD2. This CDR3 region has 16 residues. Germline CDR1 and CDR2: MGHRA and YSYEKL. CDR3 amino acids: CASSLLYGREGGEQYF. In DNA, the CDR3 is TGCGCCAGCAGCCTCCTGTATGGGCGGGAGGGAGGCGAGCAATACTTC.

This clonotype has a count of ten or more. The CDR3 region has the DNA TGTGCCAGCAGGGAAGGGAACACTGAAGCTTTCTTT. Translated, it gives CASREGNTEAFF. The chain carries TRBV11-3 and TRBJ1-1; D gene unclear. V lost 6 bases, J lost 1 base, and 6 bases lay in between. This CDR3 spans 12 amino acids. The V gene's germline CDR1 is SGHNT and CDR2 YENEEA.

CDR3 region: CSVSGQGRDTQYF. The CDR3 DNA reads TGCAGCGTTTCTGGGCAGGGCAGAGATACGCAGTATTTT. The V and J genes are TRBV29-1 and TRBJ2-3; weak D call: TRBD1 (5 bases). Germline-derived CDR1 and CDR2 are SQVTM and ANQGSEA. The V gene lost 5 bases and the J gene lost 5 bases, with 14 bases spanning the gap. CDR3 length equals 13 residues.

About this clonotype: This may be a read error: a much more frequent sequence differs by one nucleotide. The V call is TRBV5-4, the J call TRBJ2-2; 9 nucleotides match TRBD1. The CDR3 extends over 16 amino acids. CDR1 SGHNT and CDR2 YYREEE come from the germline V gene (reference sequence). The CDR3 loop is CASSLGRTGETGELLF. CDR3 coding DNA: TGTGCCAGCAGCTTGGGAAGGACAGGGGAAACCGGGGAGCTGCTTTTT.

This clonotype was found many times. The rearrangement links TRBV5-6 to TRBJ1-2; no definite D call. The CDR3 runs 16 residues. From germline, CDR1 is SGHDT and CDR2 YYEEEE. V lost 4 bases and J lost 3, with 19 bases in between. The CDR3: CASSHNGEGGDYGYTF. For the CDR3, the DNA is TGTGCCAGCAGCCACAACGGAGAGGGCGGTGACTATGGCTACACCTTC.

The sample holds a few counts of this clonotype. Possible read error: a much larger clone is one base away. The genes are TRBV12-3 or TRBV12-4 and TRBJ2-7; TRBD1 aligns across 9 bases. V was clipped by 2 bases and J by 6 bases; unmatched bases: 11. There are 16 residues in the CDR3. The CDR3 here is CASSLTSGTGSIEQYF. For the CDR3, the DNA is TGTGCCAGCAGTTTAACGTCGGGGACAGGGAGCATCGAGCAGTACTTC.

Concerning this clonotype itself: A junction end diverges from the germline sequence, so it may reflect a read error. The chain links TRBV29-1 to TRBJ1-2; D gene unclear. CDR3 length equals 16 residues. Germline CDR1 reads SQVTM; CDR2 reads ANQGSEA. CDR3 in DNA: TGCAGCGTTGCCCCCTATCAATCGTCGGGAGAAGATGGCTACATCTTC. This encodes CSVAPYQSSGEDGYIF.

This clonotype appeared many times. CDR3: CASTGTSLNEQYF. In nucleotides, the CDR3 is TGTGCCAGCACAGGGACTAGTCTCAACGAGCAGTACTTC. V and J are TRBV6-1 and TRBJ2-7, with 8 bases matching TRBD2. This CDR3 region has 13 residues. Germline V gene sequence: CDR1 MNHNS, CDR2 SASEGT. With V trimmed by 7 bases and J by 5 bases, 7 bases remained unmatched.

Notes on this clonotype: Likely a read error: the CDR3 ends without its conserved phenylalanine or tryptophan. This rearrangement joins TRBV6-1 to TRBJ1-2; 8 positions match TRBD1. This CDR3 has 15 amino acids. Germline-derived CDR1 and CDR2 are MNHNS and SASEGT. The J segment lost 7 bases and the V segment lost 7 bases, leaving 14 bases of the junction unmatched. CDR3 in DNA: TGTGCCAGCACCACCCGGGACAGGAACGGTGGTGGCTACACCTTA. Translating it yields CASTTRDRNGGGYTL.

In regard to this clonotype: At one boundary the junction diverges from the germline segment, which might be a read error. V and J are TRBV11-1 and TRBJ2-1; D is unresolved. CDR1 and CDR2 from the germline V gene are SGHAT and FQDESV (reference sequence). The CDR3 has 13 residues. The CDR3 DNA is TGTCCCAGTAGCTTTATCCGATACAATGAGCAGTTCTTC. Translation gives CPSSFIRYNEQFF.

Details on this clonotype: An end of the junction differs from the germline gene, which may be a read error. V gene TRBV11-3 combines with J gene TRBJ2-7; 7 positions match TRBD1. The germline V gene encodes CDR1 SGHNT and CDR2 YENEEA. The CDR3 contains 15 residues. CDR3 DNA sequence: TGTGCCATCAGCTTAAGGGAACAGGGGCCCTACGAGCAGTACTTC. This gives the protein CAISLREQGPYEQYF.

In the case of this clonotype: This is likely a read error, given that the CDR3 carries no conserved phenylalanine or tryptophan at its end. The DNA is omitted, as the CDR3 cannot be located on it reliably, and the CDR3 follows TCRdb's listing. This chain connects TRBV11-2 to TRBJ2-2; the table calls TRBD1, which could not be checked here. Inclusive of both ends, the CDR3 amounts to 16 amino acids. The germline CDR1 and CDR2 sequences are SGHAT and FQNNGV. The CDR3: CVISLVGTGVAGELCY.

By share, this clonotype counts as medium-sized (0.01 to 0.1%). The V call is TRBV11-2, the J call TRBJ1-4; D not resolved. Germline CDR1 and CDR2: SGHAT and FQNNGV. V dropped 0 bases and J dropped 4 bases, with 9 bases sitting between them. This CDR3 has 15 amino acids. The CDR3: CASSLETERNEKLFF. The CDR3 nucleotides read TGTGCCAGCAGCTTAGAAACAGAGCGTAATGAAAAACTGTTTTTT.

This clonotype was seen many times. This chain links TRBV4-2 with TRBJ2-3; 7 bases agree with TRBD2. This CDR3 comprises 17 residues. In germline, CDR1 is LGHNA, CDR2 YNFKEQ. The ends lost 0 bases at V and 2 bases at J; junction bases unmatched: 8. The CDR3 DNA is TGTGCCAGCAGCCAAGATCGGTGGCGGGGGACCACAGATACGCAGTATTTT. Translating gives CASSQDRWRGTTDTQYF.

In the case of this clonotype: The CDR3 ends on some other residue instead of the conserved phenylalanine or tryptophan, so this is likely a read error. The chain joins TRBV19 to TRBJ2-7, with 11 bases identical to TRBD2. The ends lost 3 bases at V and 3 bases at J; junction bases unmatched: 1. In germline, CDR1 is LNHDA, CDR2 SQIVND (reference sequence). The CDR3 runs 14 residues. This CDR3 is CASSMLAGGYEQYL. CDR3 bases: TGTGCCAGTAGTATGCTAGCGGGAGGCTACGAGCAGTACCTC.

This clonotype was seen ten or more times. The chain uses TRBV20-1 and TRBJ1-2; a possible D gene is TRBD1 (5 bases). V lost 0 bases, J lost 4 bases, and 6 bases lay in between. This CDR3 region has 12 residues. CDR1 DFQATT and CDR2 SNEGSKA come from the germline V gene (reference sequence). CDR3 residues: CSAREDSYGYTF. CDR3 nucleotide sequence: TGCAGTGCTAGAGAAGACAGCTATGGCTACACCTTC.

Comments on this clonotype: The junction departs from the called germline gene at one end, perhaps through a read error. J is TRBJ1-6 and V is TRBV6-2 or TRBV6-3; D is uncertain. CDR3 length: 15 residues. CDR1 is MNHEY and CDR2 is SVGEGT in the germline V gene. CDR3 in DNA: TGTGCCAGCAGCCCGGCGGATAAAGAGAATTCACCCCTCCAATTT. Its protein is CASSPADKENSPLQF.

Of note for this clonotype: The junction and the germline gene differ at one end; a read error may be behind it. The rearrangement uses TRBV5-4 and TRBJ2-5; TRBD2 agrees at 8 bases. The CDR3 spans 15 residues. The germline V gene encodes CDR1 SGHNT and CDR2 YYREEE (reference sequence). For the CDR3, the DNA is TGTGCCTGCAGCTGGCGGGGGGATAACCTAGAGACCCAGTACTTC. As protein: CACSWRGDNLETQYF.

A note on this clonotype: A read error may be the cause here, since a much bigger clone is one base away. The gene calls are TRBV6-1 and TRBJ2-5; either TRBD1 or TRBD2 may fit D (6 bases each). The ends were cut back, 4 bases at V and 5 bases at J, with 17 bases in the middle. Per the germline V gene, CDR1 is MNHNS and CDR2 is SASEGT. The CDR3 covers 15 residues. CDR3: CASSGGCQGRETQYF. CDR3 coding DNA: TGTGCCAGCAGTGGGGGATGCCAGGGGAGGGAGACCCAGTACTTC.